Presented here are 19 T cell receptor beta chains from one specimen sequenced in a study of OX40 agonist ivuxolimab in advanced cancers. TCRdb keeps only in-frame clones here, not all; method: immunoSEQ multiplex PCR. Here the sample spans about 81,000 clones, around 85% being singletons. Source: CD4+ or CD8+ T cells sorted from blood, taken in a trial of the OX40 agonist ivuxolimab. The source is an adult with an advanced solid tumor such as melanoma, head and neck, liver or kidney cancer.

The chain carries TRBV7-2 and TRBJ2-3; unclear D gene. The V gene's germline CDR1 is SGHTA and CDR2 FQGNSA. V was pared by 5 bases and J by 1 base, with 13 bases between. The CDR3 is made up of 15 amino acids. CDR3 bases: TGTGCCAGCAGCCCGGGCTTCGGCCGCACAGATACGCAGTATTTT. It encodes CASSPGFGRTDTQYF.

The genes are TRBV7-9 and TRBJ2-7; the D gene is possibly TRBD1 (5 bases). This CDR3 has 14 residues. V was shortened by 1 base and J by 2 bases, with 9 bases between the two germline ends. From germline, CDR1 is SEHNR and CDR2 FQNEAQ (reference sequence). CDR3 amino acids: CASSLETATYEQYV. The DNA of the CDR3 is TGTGCCAGCAGCTTAGAGACAGCCACCTACGAGCAGTACGTC.

The chain has TRBV12-5 and TRBJ2-5; 12 nucleotides line up with TRBD1. CDR1 and CDR2 from the germline V gene are LGHNT and FRNRAP. The CDR3 runs to 20 residues. The J segment lost 5 bases and the V segment lost 2 bases, leaving 18 bases of the junction unmatched. The CDR3 coding sequence is TGTGCTAGTGGTTTGCACACGGGGGACAGGGGGCCTCCGATAAGGGAGACCCAGTACTTC. Residues: CASGLHTGDRGPPIRETQYF.

The V gene is TRBV15, the J gene TRBJ1-2; TRBD1 matches at 7 bases. The CDR3 consists of 16 residues. Germline assignment: CDR1 LNHNV and CDR2 YYDKDF (reference sequence). V lost 0 bases, J lost 4 bases, and 8 bases stayed unmatched. The CDR3 loop is CATSRDRAGGSYGYTF. CDR3 bases: TGTGCCACCAGCAGAGATAGAGCAGGGGGTAGCTATGGCTACACCTTC.

V usage is TRBV5-1 and J usage is TRBJ1-5; perhaps TRBD1 as D (5 bases). Trimming shortened V by 4 bases and J by 5 bases, and 13 bases separated the two germline ends. CDR3 length: 14 residues. Germline V gene sequence: CDR1 SGHRS, CDR2 YFSETQ. DNA of the CDR3: TGCGCCAGCAGCCCAGACAGTCCTGATCAGCCCCAGCATTTT. It encodes CASSPDSPDQPQHF. Variable domain in full (rest from reference TRBV5-1 and TRBJ1-5): KAGVTQTPRYLIKTRGQQVTLSCSPISGHRSVSWYQQTPGQGLQFLFEYFSETQRNKGNFPGRFSGRQFSNSRSEMNVSTLELGDSALYLCASSPDSPDQPQHFGDGTRLSIL.

V usage is TRBV5-4 and J usage is TRBJ1-1; D call uncertain. The ends were cut back, 4 bases at V and 3 bases at J, with 7 bases in the middle. Germline CDR1 and CDR2: SGHNT and YYREEE (reference sequence). The CDR3 has 12 residues. The DNA for the CDR3 is TGTGCCAGCAGCCCACGGGACACTGAAGCTTTCTTT. Protein product: CASSPRDTEAFF.

The chain is built from TRBV4-2 and TRBJ2-3, with 8 bases matching TRBD1. The ends lost 5 bases at V and 0 bases at J; junction bases unmatched: 7. The CDR3 covers 16 residues. Germline lookup yields CDR1 LGHNA and CDR2 YNFKEQ. The chain's CDR3 is CASSGRDRISTDTQYF. CDR3 sequence (DNA): TGTGCCAGCAGCGGCCGGGACAGGATTAGCACAGATACGCAGTATTTT.

The table lists this clone with a count of one. The chain couples TRBV9 to TRBJ1-6; D call uncertain. CDR3 length equals 13 residues. Deletions cut 3 bases from V and 10 bases from J, with 11 bases between. The germline CDR1 and CDR2 sequences are SGDLS and YYNGEE. This CDR3 reads CASSALGSSPLHF. The CDR3 DNA reads TGTGCCAGCAGCGCCCTCGGATCCTCACCCCTCCACTTT.

The chain is built from TRBV9 and TRBJ1-4; TRBD1 might be the D (5 bases). V shed 3 bases and J shed 2 bases, with 8 bases lying between them. CDR1 SGDLS and CDR2 YYNGEE come from the germline V gene. CDR3 size: 14 residues. CDR3 DNA sequence: TGTGCCAGCAGCGCCAGGGTTACTAATGAAAAACTGTTTTTT. It specifies CASSARVTNEKLFF.

CDR3 loop: CASRGTGDHSPLHF. The CDR3 DNA follows: TGTGCCAGCAGGGGTACAGGGGATCATTCACCCCTCCACTTT. The chain uses TRBV6-5 and TRBJ1-6, with TRBD1 identical over 7 bases. With V trimmed by 6 bases and J by 8 bases, 7 bases remained unmatched. This CDR3 contains 14 residues. Germline loops: CDR1 MNHEY, CDR2 SVGAGI.

The V and J genes are TRBV7-2 and TRBJ2-7; the D gene is possibly TRBD1 (6 bases). CDR3 length: 15 amino acids. V was pared by 5 bases and J by 4 bases, with 18 bases between. Per the germline V gene, CDR1 is SGHTA and CDR2 is FQGNSA. The CDR3 loop is CASSPAAARGYEQYF. The CDR3 nucleotides read TGTGCCAGCAGCCCCGCAGCGGCAAGGGGGTACGAGCAGTACTTC.

The chain uses TRBV10-3 and TRBJ1-2, with D perhaps matching TRBD1 (5 bases). The CDR3 spans 16 residues. In germline, CDR1 is ENHRY, CDR2 SYGVKD. Trimming left V 4 bases short and J 1 base short, with 16 bases between. As DNA, the CDR3 is TGTGCCATCAGTGCCCCCCAGGGAGCCCTTAACTATGGCTACACCTTC. Translation: CAISAPQGALNYGYTF.

V gene TRBV5-1 combines with J gene TRBJ1-2; no definite D call. This CDR3 is 12 amino acids long. Trimming left V 6 bases short and J 5 bases short, with 11 bases between. Germline V gene lookup returns CDR1 SGHRS and CDR2 YFSETQ. The chain's CDR3 is CASTLDGYGYTF. The CDR3 region has the DNA TGCGCCAGCACCCTAGACGGATATGGCTACACCTTC.

This chain connects TRBV5-6 to TRBJ2-7; 9 nucleotides line up with TRBD2. The CDR3 consists of 13 residues. CDR1 and CDR2 from the germline V gene are SGHDT and YYEEEE. V dropped 4 bases and J dropped 7; count of bases not matched to a gene: 6. DNA for the CDR3: TGTGCCAGCAGCCTGGCGGGGGGGAGAGAGCAGTACGTC. Translating it yields CASSLAGGREQYV.

This clone was picked up one time. V usage is TRBV7-6 and J usage is TRBJ2-1, with a weak D call TRBD1 (5 bases). Germline CDR1 reads SGHVS; CDR2 reads FNYEAQ. The CDR3 length is 15 residues. Trimming pared 4 bases from V and 6 bases from J, leaving 16 bases between. In nucleotides, the CDR3 is TGTGCCAGCAGCTGGGCAGGGATAGGTTTCAATGAGCAGTTCTTC. This encodes CASSWAGIGFNEQFF.

CDR3 sequence reads: CASSFSSGNEQFF. CDR3 DNA sequence: TGTGCCAGCAGCTTCTCTAGCGGCAATGAGCAGTTCTTC. The chain combines TRBV7-2 with TRBJ2-1, with 7 bases aligning to TRBD2. Germline CDR1 reads SGHTA; CDR2 reads FQGNSA. CDR3 size: 13 residues. V dropped 3 bases and J dropped 6; count of bases not matched to a gene: 2. The full variable domain, completed using reference TRBV7-2 and TRBJ2-1, is GAGVSQSPSNKVTEKGKDVELRCDPISGHTALYWYRQSLGQGLEFLIYFQGNSAPDKSGLPSDRFSAERTGGSVSTLTIQRTQQEDSAVYLCASSFSSGNEQFFGPGTRLTVL.

The chain carries TRBV4-3 and TRBJ1-5, with 7 bases fitting TRBD1. V was pared by 4 bases and J by 5 bases, with 17 bases of the junction left unmatched. Germline loops: CDR1 LGHNA, CDR2 YSLEER. The CDR3 has 18 amino acids. The CDR3 sequence is CASSPGTGRQGGHQPQHF. CDR3 coding DNA: TGCGCCAGCAGCCCAGGAACAGGGCGACAGGGCGGCCATCAGCCCCAGCATTTT.

DNA for the CDR3: TGTGCCAGCAGCTTGAAGATTGGAAACCAAGAGACCCAGTACTTC. Encoded protein: CASSLKIGNQETQYF. This chain joins TRBV5-4 and TRBJ2-5; D is unclear. The CDR3 covers 15 residues. V dropped 1 base and J dropped 0 bases, with 10 bases sitting between them. Looked up from germline, CDR1 is SGHNT and CDR2 is YYREEE (reference sequence).

Notes on this clone: The same CDR3 also results from other DNA sequences found in this sample. CDR3 amino acids: CASSLEAAAVGYTF. CDR3 DNA: TGTGCCAGCAGCTTAGAGGCGGCAGCTGTTGGCTACACCTTC. The chain has TRBV7-9 and TRBJ1-2; no definite D call. Trimming took 1 base from V and 7 from J, leaving 13 bases between them. Germline loops: CDR1 SEHNR, CDR2 FQNEAQ (reference sequence). This CDR3 spans 14 amino acids.